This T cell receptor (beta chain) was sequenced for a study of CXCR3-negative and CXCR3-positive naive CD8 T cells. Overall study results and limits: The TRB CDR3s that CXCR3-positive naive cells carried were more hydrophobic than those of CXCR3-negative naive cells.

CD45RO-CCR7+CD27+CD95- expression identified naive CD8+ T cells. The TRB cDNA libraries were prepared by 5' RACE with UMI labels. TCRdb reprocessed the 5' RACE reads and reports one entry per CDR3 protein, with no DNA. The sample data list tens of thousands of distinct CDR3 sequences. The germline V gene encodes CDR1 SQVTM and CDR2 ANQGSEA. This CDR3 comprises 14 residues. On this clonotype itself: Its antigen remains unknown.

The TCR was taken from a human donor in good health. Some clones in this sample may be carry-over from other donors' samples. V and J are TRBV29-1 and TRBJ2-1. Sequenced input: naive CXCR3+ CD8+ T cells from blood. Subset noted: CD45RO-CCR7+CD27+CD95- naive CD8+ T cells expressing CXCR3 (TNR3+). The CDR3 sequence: CSVDDPHKENEQFF.